Below, 24 T cell receptor beta chains from the same sample are listed, as sequenced in a study of shared clonotypes between healthy human individuals. Here immunoSEQ multiplex PCR was the method, and the copy in TCRdb shows in-frame clones only, minus some. In the table there are roughly 850,000 clones, roughly 96% of which are singletons. Naive CD8 cells lacked CD45RO and underwent positive selection for CCR7, leaving out terminally differentiated effector memory CD45RA+ cells. Sequences were obtained from naive CD8+ T cells sorted from blood. All receptors come from a young man in good health.

The chain joins TRBV5-1 to TRBJ2-1, with D perhaps TRBD2 (6 bases). CDR3 size: 12 residues. V gave up 4 bases and J gave up 9 bases, with 11 bases separating them. From germline, CDR1 is SGHRS and CDR2 YFSETQ. This CDR3 is CASSVGGTEQFF. The CDR3 bases are TGCGCCAGCAGCGTTGGAGGGACTGAGCAGTTCTTC.

This clone has only one observation. Other DNA sequences in the same sample also yield this CDR3. The rearrangement joins TRBV6-6 to TRBJ2-7; 7 bases are shared with TRBD2. Germline assignment: CDR1 MNHNY and CDR2 SVGAGI (reference sequence). The CDR3 is 16 residues long. Germline trimming cut 0 bases from V and 0 bases from J; bases unmatched to any gene: 5. CDR3: CASSYSGGVSSYEQYF. The CDR3 region has the DNA TGTGCCAGCAGTTACTCGGGGGGGGTCAGCTCCTACGAGCAGTACTTC.

The rearrangement joins TRBV27 to TRBJ2-1; TRBD2 matches 16 bases. There are 18 residues in the CDR3. Germline trimming cut 4 bases from V and 3 bases from J; bases unmatched to any gene: 6. Germline-derived CDR1 and CDR2 are MNHEY and SMNVEV (reference sequence). CDR3 residues: CASSSGLAGGSFYNEQFF. CDR3 nucleotide sequence: TGTGCCAGCAGTTCGGGACTAGCGGGAGGGTCCTTCTACAATGAGCAGTTCTTC.

The V gene is TRBV27, the J gene TRBJ2-1; 16 bases align to TRBD2. The germline V gene encodes CDR1 MNHEY and CDR2 SMNVEV (reference sequence). V lost 0 bases to trimming and J lost 9 bases; unmatched junction nucleotides: 11. The CDR3 spans 19 residues. The CDR3 nucleotides read TGTGCCAGCAGTTTATCCGGGACTAGCGGGAGGGCCCCATTCGGTGAGCAGTTCTTC. This sequence encodes CASSLSGTSGRAPFGEQFF.

The CDR3 DNA reads TGTGCCAGCACCCTTGGGGAACAGGGTCCCTACGAGCAGTACTTC. This translates into CASTLGEQGPYEQYF. V and J are TRBV5-4 and TRBJ2-7; perhaps TRBD1 as D (6 bases). The germline V and J ends were trimmed by 6 bases and 2 bases, with 18 bases remaining between them. There are 15 residues in the CDR3. Germline assignment: CDR1 SGHNT and CDR2 YYREEE (reference sequence).

V gene TRBV14 combines with J gene TRBJ2-7, with 9 bases fitting TRBD1. V shed 0 bases and J 0 bases; nucleotides not matched to a gene: 6. Germline assignment: CDR1 SGHDN and CDR2 FVKESK. The CDR3 totals 17 residues. The CDR3 is CASSQDLGQGISYEQYF. The CDR3 DNA follows: TGTGCCAGCAGCCAAGACCTTGGACAGGGGATCTCCTACGAGCAGTACTTC.

This chain connects TRBV9 to TRBJ2-5; no clear D. Trimming left V 0 bases short and J 3 bases short, with 9 bases between. This CDR3 contains 14 residues. Germline V CDR1 and CDR2: SGDLS, YYNGEE. DNA of the CDR3: TGTGCCAGCAGCGTAGCGGCCTTGGAAGAGACCCAGTACTTC. Translation gives CASSVAALEETQYF.

Concerning this clone: This same CDR3 is encoded by further DNA sequences in the sample. The chain uses TRBV5-8 and TRBJ2-7; no clear D gene. CDR1 and CDR2 (germline): SGHTS, YDEGEE. V was pared by 0 bases and J by 4 bases, with 2 bases between. This CDR3 has 11 residues. The CDR3 spells CASSLAYEQYF. In nucleotides, the CDR3 is TGTGCCAGCAGCTTGGCTTACGAGCAGTACTTC.

The chain is built from TRBV7-8 and TRBJ2-7; no clear D. Germline loops: CDR1 SGHVS, CDR2 FQNEAQ. Trimming removed 5 bases from V and 7 bases from J, with 18 bases in between. The CDR3 totals 14 residues. The CDR3 DNA follows: TGTGCCAGCAGCCCGCCGACCTCTTCCGGGGAGCAGTACTTC. Translation gives CASSPPTSSGEQYF.

V is TRBV14 and J is TRBJ2-5, with a possible D match to TRBD2 (5 bases). The length of the CDR3 is 13 residues. CDR1 is SGHDN, CDR2 FVKESK, per germline. Trimming left V 5 bases short and J 6 bases short, with 13 bases between. The CDR3 spells CASSVGPGKTQYF. The CDR3 nucleotides read TGTGCCAGCAGCGTGGGCCCGGGGAAGACCCAGTACTTC.

This clone was seen only once. Distinct nucleotide sequences in the sample also encode this CDR3. This chain joins TRBV27 and TRBJ2-7; TRBD1 is a possible D gene (6 bases). Germline CDR1 and CDR2: MNHEY and SMNVEV (reference sequence). Deletions cut 3 bases from V and 3 bases from J, with 9 bases between. This CDR3 is 13 amino acids long. This chain's CDR3 is CASSLTGNYEQYF. The CDR3 coding sequence is TGTGCCAGCAGTTTGACAGGAAACTACGAGCAGTACTTC.

The V call is TRBV9, the J call TRBJ2-7; TRBD2 matches at 8 bases. Germline trimming cut 2 bases from V and 0 bases from J; bases unmatched to any gene: 7. From germline, CDR1 is SGDLS and CDR2 YYNGEE. The CDR3 sequence is 16 residues long. CDR3 amino acids: CASSVDSGTSSYEQYF. CDR3 nucleotides: TGTGCCAGCAGCGTCGACTCAGGGACTAGCTCCTACGAGCAGTACTTC. Full variable domain (outside the CDR3, taken from reference TRBV9 and TRBJ2-7): DSGVTQTPKHLITATGQRVTLRCSPRSGDLSVYWYQQSLDQGLQFLIQYYNGEERAKGNILERFSAQQFPDLHSELNLSSLELGDSALYFCASSVDSGTSSYEQYFGPGTRLTVT.

The rearrangement uses TRBV10-3 and TRBJ2-1; no reliable D call. Trimming shortened V by 6 bases and J by 7 bases, and 13 bases separated the two germline ends. Germline V CDR1 and CDR2: ENHRY, SYGVKD. The CDR3 runs to 13 residues. Here the CDR3 reads CAIRAPPDNEQFF. CDR3 sequence (DNA): TGTGCCATCAGAGCCCCCCCGGATAATGAGCAGTTCTTC.

The rearrangement links TRBV7-2 to TRBJ2-7; D call uncertain. There are 14 residues in the CDR3. Per the germline V gene, CDR1 is SGHTA and CDR2 is FQGNSA. V dropped 4 bases and J dropped 4 bases, with 14 bases sitting between them. In DNA form, the CDR3 reads TGTGCCAGCAGCTCTGGACCGGTGGGGTACGAGCAGTACTTC. Its protein is CASSSGPVGYEQYF.

This chain joins TRBV5-8 and TRBJ2-1; D is ambiguous. Germline CDR1 is SGHTS and CDR2 is YDEGEE. Trimming shortened V by 4 bases and J by 1 base, and 9 bases separated the two germline ends. This CDR3 is 14 amino acids long. This chain's CDR3 is CASSLKQSYNEQFF. The DNA of the CDR3 is TGTGCCAGCAGCCTAAAGCAGTCCTACAATGAGCAGTTCTTC.

Notes on this clone: The same CDR3 arises from other DNA sequences in this sample as well. This rearrangement joins TRBV4-3 to TRBJ2-1, with TRBD1 matching over 8 bases. The V and J ends lost 1 base and 7 bases, in that order; junction bases with no gene match: 6. The CDR3 loop spans 15 amino acids. Germline values: CDR1 LGHNA, CDR2 YSLEER. CDR3 amino acids: CASSQGTGQGNEQFF. The CDR3 region has the DNA TGCGCCAGCAGCCAAGGGACAGGGCAGGGGAATGAGCAGTTCTTC.

This clone was counted between two and nine times. The chain combines TRBV27 with TRBJ2-5, with 13 bases matching TRBD2. J gave up 5 bases and V 5 bases, and 5 bases lay outside the gene matches. The germline V gene encodes CDR1 MNHEY and CDR2 SMNVEV (reference sequence). The CDR3 is made up of 15 amino acids. CDR3 loop: CASSPEGLAGETQYF. CDR3 nucleotides: TGTGCCAGCAGTCCCGAGGGACTAGCGGGGGAGACCCAGTACTTC.

The J gene is TRBJ1-2, the V gene TRBV28, with 9 positions matching TRBD1. CDR1 is MDHEN and CDR2 is SYDVKM in the germline V gene. This CDR3 has 14 residues. Trimming at V came to 7 bases and at J to 4 bases, leaving 7 bases not matched to a gene. CDR3 region: CASIAGQGFYGYTF. In nucleotides, the CDR3 is TGTGCCAGCATTGCGGGACAGGGATTCTATGGCTACACCTTC.

This chain joins TRBV7-9 and TRBJ2-4; TRBD1 or TRBD2 may be the D gene (7 bases each). This CDR3 contains 15 residues. V was pared by 5 bases and J by 1 base, with 12 bases between. Germline V gene data show CDR1 as SEHNR and CDR2 as FQNEAQ (reference sequence). CDR3 protein: CASSHRGGAKNIQYF. DNA for the CDR3: TGTGCCAGCAGCCACAGGGGAGGGGCCAAAAACATTCAGTACTTC.

Concerning this clone itself: This sample includes further DNA sequences coding for the same CDR3. This chain connects TRBV7-9 to TRBJ2-7; no reliable D call. The V gene's germline CDR1 is SEHNR and CDR2 FQNEAQ (reference sequence). The V and J ends lost 2 bases and 1 base respectively, with 9 bases between them. CDR3 length: 14 residues. The CDR3 sequence is CASSLPTDSYEQYF. As DNA, the CDR3 is TGTGCCAGCAGCTTACCGACGGATTCCTACGAGCAGTACTTC.

V gene TRBV19 combines with J gene TRBJ1-1, with a weak D call TRBD1 (5 bases). V gave up 2 bases and J gave up 5 bases, with 9 bases separating them. The CDR3 runs to 13 residues. Germline-derived CDR1 and CDR2 are LNHDA and SQIVND (reference sequence). The CDR3: CASSIQGGTEAFF. The CDR3 DNA sequence: TGTGCCAGTAGTATACAGGGAGGGACTGAAGCTTTCTTT.

V is TRBV29-1 and J is TRBJ2-7, with 10 bases that match TRBD1. Trimming at V came to 8 bases and at J to 7 bases, leaving 8 bases not matched to a gene. CDR1 is SQVTM, CDR2 ANQGSEA, per germline. The CDR3 runs 12 residues. CDR3 sequence: CSYRQGAGEQYF. CDR3 nucleotides: TGCAGCTACCGACAGGGGGCGGGAGAGCAGTACTTC.

The chain has TRBV25-1 and TRBJ2-1; 8 bases line up with TRBD2. This CDR3 has 14 amino acids. In germline, CDR1 is MGHDK, CDR2 SYGVNS. With V trimmed by 9 bases and J by 1 base, 5 bases remained unmatched. CDR3 sequence (DNA): TGTGCCAGTTACGGGGGGGCTTCCTACAATGAGCAGTTCTTC. Amino acid sequence: CASYGGASYNEQFF.

V and J are TRBV29-1 and TRBJ2-7, with TRBD1 as a possible D gene (7 bases). The CDR3 spans 13 residues. Germline-derived CDR1 and CDR2 are SQVTM and ANQGSEA. V shed 1 base and J shed 6 bases, with 13 bases lying between them. CDR3 sequence: CSVEGRGPAEQYF. The CDR3 coding sequence is TGCAGCGTTGAAGGGAGGGGGCCCGCCGAGCAGTACTTC.